These 24 T cell receptor beta chains were all obtained from the same sample, sequenced in a study of glioma-infiltrating T cells after dendritic cell vaccination. The repertoire was sequenced with immunoSEQ multiplex PCR; TCRdb's copy has only in-frame clones and lacks some. This sample carries just over 95,000 clones, around 80% of them seen once, and the ten largest clones take under 7%. The material was blood, obtained before dendritic cell vaccination. Receptors were obtained from a human donor with glioblastoma.

The V call is TRBV20-1, the J call TRBJ1-5, with TRBD1 as a possible D gene (5 bases). Germline CDR1 DFQATT, CDR2 SNEGSKA (reference sequence). The CDR3 length is 11 residues. The V and J ends lost 6 bases and 7 bases respectively, with 10 bases between them. CDR3 in DNA: TGCAGTGCCTCAAGGGGCCAGCCCCAGCATTTT. This sequence encodes CSASRGQPQHF.

The gene calls are TRBV15 and TRBJ1-4; a weak D match, TRBD1 (5 bases). From germline, CDR1 is LNHNV and CDR2 YYDKDF (reference sequence). There are 14 residues in the CDR3. Trimming stripped 0 bases from V and 8 bases from J, with 10 bases between. The CDR3 protein is CATSRDRGEEKLFF. The CDR3 DNA follows: TGTGCCACCAGCAGAGATCGGGGGGAAGAAAAACTGTTTTTT.

V is TRBV5-1 and J is TRBJ2-3; 7 bases are shared with TRBD1. V shed 2 bases, J shed 6 bases, and the junction held 6 bases outside the gene matches. The CDR3 is 14 residues long. The germline CDR1 and CDR2 sequences are SGHRS and YFSETQ. CDR3 DNA: TGCGCCAGCAGCTTCGGTACAGGGGAGGATACGCAGTATTTT. As protein: CASSFGTGEDTQYF.

This clone was observed a handful of times. V and J are TRBV7-9 and TRBJ2-5; a weak D match, TRBD2 (6 bases). V lost 4 bases to trimming and J lost 5 bases, with 14 bases between them. Germline V gene data show CDR1 as SEHNR and CDR2 as FQNEAQ (reference sequence). CDR3 length: 14 amino acids. In DNA, the CDR3 is TGTGCCAGCAGCTCCGGAGGGCTTGAGGAGACCCAGTACTTC. Translation gives CASSSGGLEETQYF. The full variable domain, completed using reference TRBV7-9 and TRBJ2-5, is DTGVSQNPRHKITKRGQNVTFRCDPISEHNRLYWYRQTLGQGPEFLTYFQNEAQLEKSRLLSDRFSAERPKGSFSTLEIQRTEQGDSAMYLCASSSGGLEETQYFGPGTRLLVL.

The J gene is TRBJ1-1, the V gene TRBV5-1; D gene uncertain. The germline V gene has CDR1 SGHRS and CDR2 YFSETQ. V was trimmed by 0 bases and J by 7 bases, leaving 16 bases between them. CDR3 length: 15 amino acids. The CDR3 DNA follows: TGCGCCAGCAGCTTGGATTTCGCGGAGGTTGTTGAAGCTTTCTTT. It translates to CASSLDFAEVVEAFF.

This clone was seen only once. The chain is built from TRBV15 and TRBJ2-5; TRBD1 matches at 9 bases. The DNA end is more similar to TRBJ2-7, so the J call may be wrong. Germline lookup yields CDR1 LNHNV and CDR2 YYDKDF (reference sequence). The CDR3 extends over 13 amino acids. Here the CDR3 DNA reads TGTGCCACCAGCAGATTGGACAGGGGCGAGCAGTACTTC. It is translated as CATSRLDRGEQYF.

The chain uses TRBV6-6 and TRBJ1-2; 7 positions match TRBD1. This CDR3 has 16 residues. With 0 bases clipped from V and 1 base from J, the junction kept 5 bases outside the gene matches. CDR1 MNHNY and CDR2 SVGAGI come from the germline V gene (reference sequence). CDR3 region: CASSYSGGAGNYGYTF. CDR3 nucleotides: TGTGCCAGCAGTTACTCAGGGGGCGCGGGTAACTATGGCTACACCTTC.

The V and J genes are TRBV5-1 and TRBJ2-5; maybe TRBD1 (6 bases). The CDR3 consists of 15 residues. Trimming shortened V by 2 bases and J by 2 bases, and 13 bases separated the two germline ends. Germline V gene data show CDR1 as SGHRS and CDR2 as YFSETQ. As DNA, the CDR3 is TGCGCCAGCAGCTTTGGGGGACAAAAACAAGAGACCCAGTACTTC. Its translation is CASSFGGQKQETQYF.

The rearrangement links TRBV19 to TRBJ1-3, with D unresolved. Trimming shortened V by 10 bases and J by 0 bases, and 13 bases separated the two germline ends. The V gene's germline CDR1 is LNHDA and CDR2 SQIVND (reference sequence). This CDR3 has 14 amino acids. The CDR3 sequence: CATSRVSSGNTIYF. In DNA form, the CDR3 reads TGTGCCACCTCGAGGGTCAGCTCTGGAAACACCATATATTTT.

Many counts were recorded for this clone. The sample contains more than one DNA sequence encoding this CDR3. V and J are TRBV27 and TRBJ1-6; TRBD1 agrees at 9 bases. This CDR3 contains 15 residues. J gave up 7 bases and V 7 bases, and 8 bases lay outside the gene matches. Germline V lookup: CDR1 MNHEY, CDR2 SMNVEV (reference sequence). CDR3 amino acids: CASTRTGVGNSPLHF. Written as DNA, the CDR3 is TGTGCCAGCACTAGGACAGGGGTCGGGAATTCACCCCTCCACTTT.

This chain joins TRBV5-1 and TRBJ1-1, with D possibly TRBD1 on 5 matching bases. V lost 0 bases and J 3 bases, leaving 12 bases between the germline ends. The CDR3 runs to 15 residues. The germline V gene has CDR1 SGHRS and CDR2 YFSETQ. The CDR3 is CASSLEGRTYTEAFF. CDR3 sequence (DNA): TGCGCCAGCAGCTTGGAGGGGCGAACGTACACTGAAGCTTTCTTT.

The chain employs TRBV6-1 and TRBJ2-2; weak D call: TRBD2 (7 bases). Trimming took off 2 bases at V and 4 bases at J, with 14 bases between the two ends. Germline CDR1 is MNHNS and CDR2 is SASEGT. This CDR3 spans 16 amino acids. CDR3 DNA sequence: TGTGCCAGCAGTGAAAGTTGGAGGGGGGGCACCGGGGAGCTGTTTTTT. This gives the protein CASSESWRGGTGELFF.

This chain connects TRBV5-1 to TRBJ2-1, with a possible D match to TRBD2 (6 bases). Germline CDR1 is SGHRS and CDR2 is YFSETQ. V lost 1 base, J lost 7 bases, and 12 bases lay in between. CDR3 length: 14 residues. The CDR3 bases are TGCGCCAGCAGCTTGTGGTGGGGGGAAAATGAGCAGTTCTTC. Translated: CASSLWWGENEQFF.

This chain connects TRBV6-5 to TRBJ1-2; possible D gene TRBD1, 5 bases. V was cut by 7 bases and J by 8 bases, with 17 bases left in between. The CDR3 runs to 13 residues. CDR1 is MNHEY and CDR2 is SVGAGI in the germline V gene. The CDR3 reads CASTYWGVAGYTF. The CDR3 DNA reads as TGTGCCAGCACCTACTGGGGGGTTGCGGGCTACACCTTC.

The V call is TRBV19, the J call TRBJ2-4; 9 bases align to TRBD2. Germline CDR1 is LNHDA and CDR2 is SQIVND (reference sequence). The ends lost 3 bases at V and 2 bases at J; junction bases unmatched: 11. The CDR3 consists of 18 residues. CDR3 amino acids: CASSIWRGGLFPKNIQYF. In DNA form, the CDR3 reads TGTGCCAGTAGTATTTGGCGGGGGGGCCTATTTCCCAAAAACATTCAGTACTTC. Using reference TRBV19 and TRBJ2-4 for the parts outside the CDR3, the full variable domain is DGGITQSPKYLFRKEGQNVTLSCEQNLNHDAMYWYRQDPGQGLRLIYYSQIVNDFQKGDIAEGYSVSREKKESFPLTVTSAQKNPTAFYLCASSIWRGGLFPKNIQYFGAGTRLSVL.

This chain links TRBV2 with TRBJ2-7; 8 bases are shared with TRBD1. The V gene's germline CDR1 is SNHLY and CDR2 FYNNEI. Germline trimming cut 8 bases from V and 4 bases from J; bases unmatched to any gene: 7. This CDR3 has 13 amino acids. The DNA for the CDR3 is TGTGCCAGCTCCGGGACAGGAGAATACGAGCAGTACTTC. It encodes CASSGTGEYEQYF.

V is TRBV5-6 and J is TRBJ2-7; 7 positions match TRBD1. V shed 3 bases and J 4 bases; nucleotides not matched to a gene: 7. Per germline, CDR1 SGHDT and CDR2 YYEEEE. The CDR3 has 14 amino acids. The CDR3 spells CASSSLQGTYEQYF. As DNA, the CDR3 is TGTGCCAGCAGCTCTCTACAGGGGACGTACGAGCAGTACTTC.

The chain has TRBV5-1 and TRBJ2-1, with TRBD2 identical over 9 bases. V was clipped by 4 bases and J by 4 bases; unmatched bases: 12. Germline CDR1 is SGHRS and CDR2 is YFSETQ. The CDR3 loop spans 17 amino acids. As DNA, the CDR3 is TGCGCCAGCAGCCAGGGGGTTTTAGCGGGAGAATACAATGAGCAGTTCTTC. As protein: CASSQGVLAGEYNEQFF.

The gene calls are TRBV10-3 and TRBJ2-3, with TRBD2 matching over 11 bases. From germline, CDR1 is ENHRY and CDR2 SYGVKD. The CDR3 is 16 amino acids. Germline trimming cut 3 bases from V and 1 base from J; bases unmatched to any gene: 3. The CDR3 DNA follows: TGTGCCATCAGTGAAAGTAGCGGGGGGGGCACAGATACGCAGTATTTT. Translated, it gives CAISESSGGGTDTQYF.

J is TRBJ1-2 and V is TRBV10-3; 8 bases line up with TRBD1. V shed 4 bases, J shed 4 bases, and the junction held 5 bases outside the gene matches. Germline assignment: CDR1 ENHRY and CDR2 SYGVKD. CDR3 size: 14 residues. The CDR3 protein is CAISARGRSYGYTF. Written as DNA, the CDR3 is TGTGCCATCAGTGCCAGGGGGCGCAGCTATGGCTACACCTTC.

The V gene is TRBV7-8, the J gene TRBJ2-1; 11 nucleotides match TRBD2. Germline values: CDR1 SGHVS, CDR2 FQNEAQ. The CDR3 has 15 amino acids. The V gene end was trimmed by 5 bases and the J gene end by 5 bases; junction bases not matched to a gene: 5. The CDR3 DNA is TGTGCCAGCAGCGAGAGGACTAGCGGGCACAATGAGCAGTTCTTC. Translating gives CASSERTSGHNEQFF. The variable domain in full, with the rest retrieved from reference TRBV7-8 and TRBJ2-1, is GAGVSQSPRYKVAKRGQDVALRCDPISGHVSLFWYQQALGQGPEFLTYFQNEAQLDKSGLPSDRFFAERPEGSVSTLKIQRTQQEDSAVYLCASSERTSGHNEQFFGPGTRLTVL.

The J gene is TRBJ2-1, the V gene TRBV5-1, with 10 positions matching TRBD2. The CDR3 is made up of 15 amino acids. From germline, CDR1 is SGHRS and CDR2 YFSETQ. V was pared by 1 base and J by 6 bases, with 4 bases of the junction left unmatched. The CDR3 region is CASSLQASGGNEQFF. In DNA, the CDR3 is TGCGCCAGCAGCTTGCAGGCTAGCGGGGGCAATGAGCAGTTCTTC.

The CDR3 is CASSNSQQGARANYGYTF. The CDR3 bases are TGCGCCAGCAGCAATTCCCAACAGGGGGCTAGAGCTAACTATGGCTACACCTTC. The J gene is TRBJ1-2, the V gene TRBV5-1; 9 nucleotides align to TRBD1. Germline V lookup: CDR1 SGHRS, CDR2 YFSETQ. The CDR3 sequence is 18 residues long. V lost 4 bases, J lost 0 bases, and 13 bases stayed unmatched.

This chain connects TRBV6-1 to TRBJ2-7; D possibly corresponds to TRBD2 (6 bases). The CDR3 covers 13 residues. Germline loops: CDR1 MNHNS, CDR2 SASEGT. The V and J ends lost 1 base and 10 bases respectively, with 14 bases between them. The CDR3 DNA is TGTGCCAGCAGTGAAGTGGGGGGATCAGCTCAGTACTTC. As protein: CASSEVGGSAQYF.